Each of the 18 T cell receptor beta chains below was sequenced from the same sample in a study of T cells expressing NK-cell markers. From its re-call of the 5' RACE reads, TCRdb lists each CDR3 protein once, without DNA. The table for this sample gives approximately 460,000 distinct CDR3 sequences. Material: blood T cells: a sorted CD56 or NKG2C T cell subset, CD4+ or CD8+ T cells, or bulk PBMC T cells (not recorded which). Receptors were obtained from a woman between 18 and 70 years old in good health.

V is TRBV12-3 or TRBV12-4 and J is TRBJ2-2; TCRdb picks TRBD1, but there is no DNA to check that call. There are 15 residues in the CDR3. The CDR3 here is CASSKQGTNTGELFF.

The V gene is TRBV9, the J gene TRBJ2-1; TCRdb gives TRBD1 as the D gene, but with no DNA this cannot be confirmed. Germline lookup yields CDR1 SGDLS and CDR2 YYNGEE. The CDR3 sequence is 14 residues long. The CDR3 spells CASSGLTGVNEQFF.

The chain carries TRBV4-3 and TRBJ1-6. Germline V gene sequence: CDR1 LGHNA, CDR2 YSLEER. The CDR3 is 15 amino acids. CDR3 loop: CASRDGYSYNSPLHF.

The J gene is TRBJ2-2, the V gene TRBV4-1; TCRdb proposes TRBD1, but this gene call is untestable without DNA. The CDR3 consists of 15 residues. The germline CDR1 and CDR2 sequences are MGHRA and YSYEKL. The CDR3 is CASSRPGQGHGELFF.

The genes are TRBV6-5 and TRBJ1-6; TCRdb names TRBD1, which stays unverified in the absence of DNA. Germline assignment: CDR1 MNHEY and CDR2 SVGAGI. The CDR3 extends over 15 amino acids. CDR3 in amino acids: CASSYSTQGNSPLHF.

This rearrangement joins TRBV20-1 to TRBJ1-1; the D gene TCRdb calls, TRBD1, cannot be checked with no DNA. From germline, CDR1 is DFQATT and CDR2 SNEGSKA (reference sequence). The CDR3 consists of 13 residues. The CDR3 sequence: CSVGGPGDTEAFF.

This chain connects TRBV29-1 to TRBJ2-3; TCRdb calls TRBD2, which cannot be checked without DNA. Germline V CDR1 and CDR2: SQVTM, ANQGSEA. This CDR3 has 13 amino acids. This CDR3 is CSVVSRGRDTQYF.

This chain links TRBV11-2 with TRBJ2-3; the D gene TCRdb calls, TRBD1, cannot be checked with no DNA. Germline loops: CDR1 SGHAT, CDR2 FQNNGV. CDR3 length: 14 amino acids. CDR3 sequence reads: CASTQGGPTDTQYF. Filled out from reference TRBV11-2 and TRBJ2-3, the complete variable domain reads EAGVAQSPRYKIIEKRQSVAFWCNPISGHATLYWYQQILGQGPKLLIQFQNNGVVDDSQLPKDRFSAERLKGVDSTLKIQPAKLEDSAVYLCASTQGGPTDTQYFGPGTRLTVL.

The V and J genes are TRBV10-2 and TRBJ2-2; TCRdb's D call of TRBD1 is untestable without DNA. The germline V gene has CDR1 WSHSY and CDR2 SAAADI. The CDR3 loop spans 13 amino acids. The CDR3 here is CASSESRGRELFF.

V and J are TRBV5-5 and TRBJ2-2. The germline CDR1 and CDR2 sequences are SGHKS and YYEKEE (reference sequence). The CDR3 loop spans 16 amino acids. This chain's CDR3 is CASSFGRFANTGELFF.

The gene calls are TRBV20-1 and TRBJ2-7; checking the TCRdb D call of TRBD2 is not possible without DNA. Per germline, CDR1 DFQATT and CDR2 SNEGSKA (reference sequence). The CDR3 totals 13 residues. The CDR3 reads CSARLLAGYEQYF.

V and J are TRBV9 and TRBJ1-3. Germline V gene sequence: CDR1 SGDLS, CDR2 YYNGEE. There are 16 residues in the CDR3. CDR3 sequence reads: CASSGRAGSSGNTIYF.

The rearrangement joins TRBV4-3 to TRBJ2-2; there is no DNA to check the TCRdb D call of TRBD2. The germline gives CDR1 LGHNA, CDR2 YSLEER. This CDR3 is 16 amino acids long. CDR3 protein: CASSQETPGLSGELFF.

The chain combines TRBV20-1 with TRBJ2-1; lacking DNA, the TRBD2 call made by TCRdb goes unchecked. CDR3 size: 13 residues. CDR1 is DFQATT, CDR2 SNEGSKA, per germline (reference sequence). This chain's CDR3 is CSARLAGGNEQFF.

The rearrangement joins TRBV20-1 to TRBJ2-2. There are 12 residues in the CDR3. Per the germline V gene, CDR1 is DFQATT and CDR2 is SNEGSKA (reference sequence). The CDR3 spells CSASTERGELFF.

The rearrangement joins TRBV7-9 to TRBJ2-3; checking the TCRdb D call of TRBD2 is not possible without DNA. In germline, CDR1 is SEHNR, CDR2 FQNEAQ (reference sequence). CDR3 length equals 17 residues. CDR3: CASRGLAGPPGTDTQYF.

CDR3 residues: CATSPGGPSSYEQYF. The V call is TRBV6-1, the J call TRBJ2-7; there is no DNA to check the TCRdb D call of TRBD1. Germline V gene lookup returns CDR1 MNHNS and CDR2 SASEGT. The CDR3 spans 15 residues.

The gene calls are TRBV6-2 or TRBV6-3 and TRBJ1-6; without DNA, the TCRdb call of TRBD1 cannot be checked. The germline CDR1 and CDR2 sequences are MNHEY and SVGEGT. The CDR3 has 13 amino acids. CDR3 sequence reads: CASSQDSHSPLHF.